This T cell receptor (beta chain) was identified in a study of blood T cells in healthy people across ages. On this clonotype itself: Its antigen is not known.

A J-beta primer mix and a sample-barcoded 5' primer were used in a second PCR of roughly 7 to 12 cycles. Each of the cDNA molecules was tagged by a template-switch adaptor with 12 random nucleotides. Each CDR3 protein is one row after TCRdb ran MiXCR on the 5' RACE reads. This table has almost 1 million distinct CDR3 sequences, just over 50% appearing once. Trimming cost V 5 bases and J 3 bases, with 16 bases left between them. Germline V gives CDR1 SGHRS, CDR2 YFSETQ. There are 15 residues in the CDR3. The study, taken as a whole, reports: Diversity was higher, and naive CD4+ cells more numerous, in long-lived donors than in aged donors. TCR beta diversity per million T cells fell roughly linearly with age.

The clonotype was recovered from a woman in her sixties in good health. The specimen sequenced was blood. The chain recombines TRBV5-1 with TRBJ2-3, with no clear D. The CDR3 region has the DNA TGCGCCAGCAGGCCTTCGGCTGCGTATACAGATACGCAGTATTTT. This codes for CASRPSAAYTDTQYF.